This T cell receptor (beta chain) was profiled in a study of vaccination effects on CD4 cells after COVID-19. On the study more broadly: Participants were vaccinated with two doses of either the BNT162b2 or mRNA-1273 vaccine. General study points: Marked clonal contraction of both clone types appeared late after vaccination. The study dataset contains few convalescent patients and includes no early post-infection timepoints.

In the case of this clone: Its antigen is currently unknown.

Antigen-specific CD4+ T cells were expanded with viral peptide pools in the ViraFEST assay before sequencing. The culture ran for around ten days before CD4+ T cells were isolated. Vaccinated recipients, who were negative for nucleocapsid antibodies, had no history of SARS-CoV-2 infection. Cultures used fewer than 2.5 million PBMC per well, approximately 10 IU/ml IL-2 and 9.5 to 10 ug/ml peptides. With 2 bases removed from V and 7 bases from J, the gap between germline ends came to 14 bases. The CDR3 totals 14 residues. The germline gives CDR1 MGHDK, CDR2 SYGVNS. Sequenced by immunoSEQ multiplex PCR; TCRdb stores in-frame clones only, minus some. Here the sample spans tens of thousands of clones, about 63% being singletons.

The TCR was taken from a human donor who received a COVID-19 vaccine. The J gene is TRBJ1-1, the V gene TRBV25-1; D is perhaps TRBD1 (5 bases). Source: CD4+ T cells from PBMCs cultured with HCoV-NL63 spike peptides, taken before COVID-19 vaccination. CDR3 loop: CASSEGGVQVEAFF. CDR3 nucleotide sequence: TGTGCCAGCAGTGAAGGGGGGGTACAAGTTGAAGCTTTCTTT.